One and the same sample provided the 26 T cell receptor beta chains below, sequenced in a study of blood T cell repertoires in COVID-19. Only in-frame clones appear in the TCRdb table, and some are missing; sequencing was by immunoSEQ multiplex PCR. This table holds about 480,000 clones, approximately 86% found once. Specimen: PBMCs or T cells enriched from blood (not recorded which). These receptors all stem from an older woman who had recovered from COVID-19.

This chain uses TRBV19 with TRBJ1-6, with D uncertain. CDR3 length: 15 residues. Trimming took 10 bases from V and 10 from J, leaving 23 bases between them. CDR1 is LNHDA and CDR2 is SQIVND in the germline V gene (reference sequence). The CDR3, as DNA: TGTGCCACCTCGCCGAGGGTAGGGTTGTCCTCACCCCTCCACTTT. Translating it yields CATSPRVGLSSPLHF.

This chain links TRBV29-1 with TRBJ1-4; 7 nucleotides agree with TRBD1. The CDR3 has 13 amino acids. The V gene end was trimmed by 6 bases and the J gene end by 4 bases; junction bases not matched to a gene: 5. Germline-derived CDR1 and CDR2 are SQVTM and ANQGSEA. CDR3 region: CSVAGGFNEKLFF. The CDR3 DNA follows: TGCAGCGTCGCAGGGGGTTTTAATGAAAAACTGTTTTTT.

This clone has just a few counts. The chain couples TRBV28 to TRBJ1-4; D unresolved. From germline, CDR1 is MDHEN and CDR2 SYDVKM. The CDR3 is 18 residues long. Trimming shortened V by 2 bases and J by 4 bases, and 20 bases separated the two germline ends. CDR3 nucleotides: TGTGCCAGCAGTTTACGACCAACCGGTACCCGACTTAATGAAAAACTGTTTTTT. This translates into CASSLRPTGTRLNEKLFF.

The chain has TRBV2 and TRBJ2-7, with 9 bases that match TRBD1. CDR1 is SNHLY, CDR2 FYNNEI, per germline. This CDR3 region has 13 residues. Trimming took 6 bases from V and 8 from J; bases not matched to a gene: 8. CDR3 amino acids: CASSGQGSLKQYV. The CDR3 nucleotides read TGTGCCAGCAGCGGACAGGGGAGCCTAAAGCAGTACGTC.

In this sample, this clone turned up once. V and J are TRBV3-1 (or the pseudogene TRBV3-2) and TRBJ2-2, with a possible D match to TRBD2 (6 bases). Germline CDR1 LGHDT, CDR2 YNNKEL (reference sequence). The V end was cut by 1 base, the J end by 0 bases, with 9 bases between. This CDR3 spans 16 amino acids. CDR3 DNA sequence: TGTGCCAGCAGCCAAGGGGGCGGGACGAACACCGGGGAGCTGTTTTTT. Amino acids: CASSQGGGTNTGELFF.

V usage is TRBV21-1 and J usage is TRBJ1-5. TRBV21-1 is a pseudogene. This CDR3 has 11 amino acids. CDR3: CASTRGQPQHF. The CDR3 DNA reads as TGTGCCAGCACCAGAGGGCAGCCCCAGCATTTT.

This sequence joins TRBV12-3 or TRBV12-4 and TRBJ1-2; a weak D match, TRBD1 (5 bases). The CDR3 has 12 amino acids. Trimming removed 8 bases at V and 1 base at J, with 8 bases between. The CDR3 sequence is CASWGLNYGYTF. In DNA form, the CDR3 reads TGTGCCAGCTGGGGACTTAACTATGGCTACACCTTC.

The rearrangement joins TRBV10-3 to TRBJ2-5, with TRBD2 identical over 11 bases. This CDR3 is 16 amino acids long. V lost 5 bases, J lost 5 bases, and 10 bases stayed unmatched. From germline, CDR1 is ENHRY and CDR2 SYGVKD. CDR3 protein: CAISPGSGGAVETQYF. The CDR3 DNA reads as TGTGCCATCAGTCCGGGTAGCGGGGGGGCCGTTGAGACCCAGTACTTC.

This clone appeared a few times. The rearrangement links TRBV29-1 to TRBJ1-3, with D perhaps matching TRBD1 (6 bases). The CDR3 has 13 amino acids. Per germline, CDR1 SQVTM and CDR2 ANQGSEA. Trimming left V 4 bases short and J 3 bases short, with 10 bases between. CDR3: CSVAGVIGNTIYF. Here the CDR3 DNA reads TGCAGCGTTGCAGGGGTTATTGGAAACACCATATATTTT.

This chain joins TRBV10-1 and TRBJ2-2, with D possibly TRBD2 on 6 matching bases. From germline, CDR1 is WNHNN and CDR2 SYGVQD (reference sequence). This CDR3 is 13 amino acids long. V lost 6 bases to trimming and J lost 4 bases, with 9 bases between them. This CDR3 reads CASSGGFTGELFF. CDR3 DNA: TGCGCCAGCAGCGGGGGTTTCACCGGGGAGCTGTTTTTT.

About this clone: This sample also contains other DNA sequences that code for the same CDR3. The chain recombines TRBV30 with TRBJ1-1, with D uncertain. The CDR3 has 13 residues. Germline lookup yields CDR1 GTSNPN and CDR2 SVGIG (reference sequence). Trimming took 0 bases from V and 1 from J, leaving 6 bases between them. The DNA for the CDR3 is TGTGCCTGGAGTGTTGGAGAGAACACTGAAGCTTTCTTT. This codes for CAWSVGENTEAFF.

This chain uses TRBV7-2 with TRBJ2-3; 12 nucleotides match TRBD1. The V segment lost 6 bases and the J segment 0 bases; nucleotides outside the gene matches: 10. Germline V gene sequence: CDR1 SGHTA, CDR2 FQGNSA. CDR3 size: 18 residues. This CDR3 reads CASRTGTGGLLSTDTQYF. CDR3 coding DNA: TGTGCCAGCAGGACCGGGACAGGGGGCCTACTTAGCACAGATACGCAGTATTTT.

In DNA, the CDR3 is TGCGCCAGCAGCTTGGCCCTCTCTGGAAACACCATATATTTT. Residues: CASSLALSGNTIYF. The V gene is TRBV5-1, the J gene TRBJ1-3; D ambiguous. Germline CDR1 reads SGHRS; CDR2 reads YFSETQ. Trimming stripped 0 bases from V and 0 bases from J, with 4 bases between. This CDR3 is built from 14 residues.

The rearrangement links TRBV10-1 to TRBJ1-6, with TRBD1 matching 11 bases. Trimming removed 8 bases from V and 3 bases from J; junction bases left unmatched: 0. There are 14 residues in the CDR3. Germline-derived CDR1 and CDR2 are WNHNN and SYGVQD (reference sequence). CDR3 sequence (DNA): TGCGCCAGCGGGACAGGGGGCTATAATTCACCCCTCCACTTT. Protein product: CASGTGGYNSPLHF.

This sequence joins TRBV3-1 (or the pseudogene TRBV3-2) and TRBJ2-6; D unclear. V was cut by 4 bases and J by 2 bases, with 6 bases left in between. The CDR3 covers 14 residues. CDR1 is LGHDT, CDR2 YNNKEL, per germline (reference sequence). The CDR3 DNA reads as TGTGCCAGCAGCCCGCCGGCTGGGGCCAACGTCCTGACTTTC. Translated: CASSPPAGANVLTF.

This chain links TRBV19 with TRBJ2-3; D gene ambiguous. This CDR3 spans 14 amino acids. V was pared by 6 bases and J by 2 bases, with 12 bases between. Germline V lookup: CDR1 LNHDA, CDR2 SQIVND (reference sequence). The CDR3 DNA reads TGTGCCAGTAGCGTTTCCCAGATCACAGATACGCAGTATTTT. Its protein is CASSVSQITDTQYF.

The chain couples TRBV1 to TRBJ2-7; the table's D call of TRBD2 was not tested on the DNA. TRBV1 is marked as a pseudogene. The CDR3 spans 13 residues. The CDR3 loop is CTSSQRREDEQYV. CDR3 DNA sequence: TGCACCAGCAGCCAAAGAAGGGAGGACGAGCAGTACGTC.

The V gene is TRBV2, the J gene TRBJ1-2; tentatively, D is TRBD1 (5 bases). This CDR3 is built from 13 residues. The germline CDR1 and CDR2 sequences are SNHLY and FYNNEI. Trimming left V 5 bases short and J 5 bases short, with 12 bases between. The CDR3 here is CASSLQGSYGYTF. CDR3 bases: TGTGCCAGCAGTTTGCAGGGCTCGTATGGCTACACCTTC.

The gene calls are TRBV3-1 (or the pseudogene TRBV3-2) and TRBJ2-3; TRBD2 matches 13 bases. The V gene end was trimmed by 4 bases and the J gene end by 4 bases; junction bases not matched to a gene: 5. Germline CDR1 reads LGHDT; CDR2 reads YNNKEL (reference sequence). This CDR3 region has 16 residues. The CDR3 loop is CASSRKTSGGSDTQYF. CDR3 coding DNA: TGTGCCAGCAGCCGAAAGACTAGCGGGGGGTCAGATACGCAGTATTTT.

The chain couples TRBV10-1 to TRBJ2-2; TRBD1 is a possible D gene (5 bases). CDR1 WNHNN and CDR2 SYGVQD come from the germline V gene (reference sequence). The CDR3 contains 14 residues. V was shortened by 7 bases and J by 2 bases, with 11 bases between the two germline ends. CDR3 DNA: TGCGCCAGCATTGCAGGGTCTAACACCGGGGAGCTGTTTTTT. Protein: CASIAGSNTGELFF.

This chain links TRBV18 with TRBJ2-7, with D perhaps TRBD1 (6 bases). The CDR3 spans 13 residues. V was shortened by 1 base and J by 7 bases, with 11 bases between the two germline ends. CDR1 is KGHSH, CDR2 LQKENI, per germline. The CDR3 sequence: CASSPLPGEEQYF. The CDR3 DNA sequence: TGTGCCAGCTCACCACTTCCAGGGGAGGAGCAGTACTTC.

The chain is built from TRBV6-5 and TRBJ1-5, with 9 bases matching TRBD1. The germline V gene has CDR1 MNHEY and CDR2 SVGAGI. The CDR3 consists of 15 residues. The V gene end was trimmed by 8 bases and the J gene end by 0 bases; junction bases not matched to a gene: 5. As DNA, the CDR3 is TGTGCCAGCGGATTGACAGGGGGTAGCAATCAGCCCCAGCATTTT. Encoded protein: CASGLTGGSNQPQHF.

This chain connects TRBV3-1 (or the pseudogene TRBV3-2) to TRBJ2-2; D not certain. The germline gives CDR1 LGHDT, CDR2 YNNKEL (reference sequence). The CDR3 runs to 12 residues. V was shortened by 4 bases and J by 7 bases, with 7 bases between the two germline ends. CDR3 sequence reads: CASSPINGELFF. Here the CDR3 DNA reads TGTGCCAGCAGCCCTATTAACGGGGAGCTGTTTTTT.

This clone has a single count. The V gene is TRBV25-1, the J gene TRBJ1-4; 9 bases map to TRBD1. V shed 8 bases, J shed 3 bases, and the junction held 7 bases outside the gene matches. Germline CDR1 is MGHDK and CDR2 is SYGVNS. The CDR3 consists of 15 residues. The DNA of the CDR3 is TGTGCCAGCGGGGGGACAGGGACTCCTAATGAAAAACTGTTTTTT. Amino acid sequence: CASGGTGTPNEKLFF.

This clone was seen only once. The chain joins TRBV5-1 to TRBJ1-6; 7 bases are a match to TRBD1. The germline gives CDR1 SGHRS, CDR2 YFSETQ. The CDR3 is 14 amino acids. J was trimmed by 8 bases and V by 4 bases; bases with no gene match: 6. The CDR3 DNA is TGCGCCAGCAGCGCCGGGACAGACTATTCACCCCTCCACTTT. Translation: CASSAGTDYSPLHF.

This chain links TRBV12-5 with TRBJ1-4, with unresolved D. This CDR3 has 14 amino acids. V lost 0 bases and J 8 bases, leaving 10 bases between the germline ends. CDR1 and CDR2 from the germline V gene are LGHNT and FRNRAP. CDR3 loop: CASGLVRWPEKLFF. The CDR3, as DNA: TGTGCTAGTGGTTTGGTACGCTGGCCCGAAAAACTGTTTTTT.